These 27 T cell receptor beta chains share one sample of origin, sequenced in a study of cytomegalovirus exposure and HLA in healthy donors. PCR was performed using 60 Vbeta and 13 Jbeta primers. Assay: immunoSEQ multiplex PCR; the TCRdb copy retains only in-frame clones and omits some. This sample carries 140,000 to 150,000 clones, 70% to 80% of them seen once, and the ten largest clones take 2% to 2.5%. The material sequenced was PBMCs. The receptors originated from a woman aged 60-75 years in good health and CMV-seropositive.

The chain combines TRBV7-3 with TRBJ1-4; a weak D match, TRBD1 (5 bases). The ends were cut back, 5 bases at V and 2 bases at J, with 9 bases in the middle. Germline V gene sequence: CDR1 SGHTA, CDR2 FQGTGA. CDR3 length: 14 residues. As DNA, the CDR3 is TGTGCCAGCAGCCTGGGGGGGACTAATGAAAAACTGTTTTTT. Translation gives CASSLGGTNEKLFF. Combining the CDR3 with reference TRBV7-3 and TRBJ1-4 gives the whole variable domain GAGVSQTPSNKVTEKGKYVELRCDPISGHTALYWYRQSLGQGPEFLIYFQGTGAADDSGLPNDRFFAVRPEGSVSTLKIQRTERGDSAVYLCASSLGGTNEKLFFGSGTQLSVL.

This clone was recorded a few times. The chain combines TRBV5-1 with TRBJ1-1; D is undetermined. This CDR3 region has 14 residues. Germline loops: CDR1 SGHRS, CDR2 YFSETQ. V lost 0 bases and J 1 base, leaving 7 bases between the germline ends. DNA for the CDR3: TGCGCCAGCAGCTTGGATACGGGGAACACTGAAGCTTTCTTT. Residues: CASSLDTGNTEAFF.

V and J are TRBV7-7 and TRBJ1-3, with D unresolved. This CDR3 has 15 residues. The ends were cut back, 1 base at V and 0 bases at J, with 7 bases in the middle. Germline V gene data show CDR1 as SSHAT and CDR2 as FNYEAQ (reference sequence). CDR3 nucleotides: TGTGCCAGCAGCTTAGGGTCCAGCTCTGGAAACACCATATATTTT. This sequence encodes CASSLGSSSGNTIYF.

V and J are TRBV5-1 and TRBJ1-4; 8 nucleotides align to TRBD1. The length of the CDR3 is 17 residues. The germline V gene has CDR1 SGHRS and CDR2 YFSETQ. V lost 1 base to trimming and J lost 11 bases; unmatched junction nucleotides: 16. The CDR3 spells CASSLIYEGTGPLKLFF. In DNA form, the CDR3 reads TGCGCCAGCAGCTTGATATATGAGGGGACAGGTCCTCTTAAACTGTTTTTT.

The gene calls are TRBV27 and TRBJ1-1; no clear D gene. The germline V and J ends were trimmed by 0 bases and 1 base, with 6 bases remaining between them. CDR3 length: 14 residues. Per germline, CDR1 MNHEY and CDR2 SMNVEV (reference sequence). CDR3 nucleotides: TGTGCCAGCAGTTTATCTCACAGGAACACTGAAGCTTTCTTT. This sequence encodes CASSLSHRNTEAFF.

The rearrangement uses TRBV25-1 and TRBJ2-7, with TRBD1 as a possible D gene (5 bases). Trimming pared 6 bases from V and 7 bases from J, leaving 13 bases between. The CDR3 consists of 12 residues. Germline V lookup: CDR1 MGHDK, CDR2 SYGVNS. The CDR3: CASSTLGREQYF. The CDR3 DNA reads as TGTGCCAGCAGCACATTGGGGCGAGAGCAGTACTTC.

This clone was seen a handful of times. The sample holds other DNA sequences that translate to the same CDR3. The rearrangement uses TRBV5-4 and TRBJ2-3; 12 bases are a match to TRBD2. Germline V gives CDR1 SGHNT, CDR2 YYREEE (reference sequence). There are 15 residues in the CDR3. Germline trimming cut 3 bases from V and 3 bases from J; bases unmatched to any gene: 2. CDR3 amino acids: CASSSGLAGTDTQYF. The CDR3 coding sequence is TGTGCCAGCAGCTCAGGACTAGCGGGAACAGATACGCAGTATTTT. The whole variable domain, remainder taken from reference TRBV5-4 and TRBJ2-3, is ETGVTQSPTHLIKTRGQQVTLRCSSQSGHNTVSWYQQALGQGPQFIFQYYREEENGRGNFPPRFSGLQFPNYSSELNVNALELDDSALYLCASSSGLAGTDTQYFGPGTRLTVL.

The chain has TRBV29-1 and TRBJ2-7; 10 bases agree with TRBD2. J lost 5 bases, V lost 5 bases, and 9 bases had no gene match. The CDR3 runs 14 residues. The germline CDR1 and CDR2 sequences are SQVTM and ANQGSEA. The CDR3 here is CSVQPSGSYHEQYF. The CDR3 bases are TGCAGCGTTCAGCCTAGCGGGAGCTACCACGAGCAGTACTTC.

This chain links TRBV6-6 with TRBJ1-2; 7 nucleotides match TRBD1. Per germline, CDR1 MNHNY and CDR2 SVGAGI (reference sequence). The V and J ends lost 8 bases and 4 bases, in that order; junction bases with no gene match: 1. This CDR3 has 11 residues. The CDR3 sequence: CASWDSYGYTF. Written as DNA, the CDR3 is TGTGCCAGCTGGGACAGCTATGGCTACACCTTC.

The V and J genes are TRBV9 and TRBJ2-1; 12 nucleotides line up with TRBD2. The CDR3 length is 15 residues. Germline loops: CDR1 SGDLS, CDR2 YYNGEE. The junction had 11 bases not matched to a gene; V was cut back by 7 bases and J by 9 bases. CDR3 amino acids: CASGPSGRVDGEQFF. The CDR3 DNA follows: TGTGCCAGCGGCCCTAGCGGGAGGGTGGACGGTGAGCAGTTCTTC.

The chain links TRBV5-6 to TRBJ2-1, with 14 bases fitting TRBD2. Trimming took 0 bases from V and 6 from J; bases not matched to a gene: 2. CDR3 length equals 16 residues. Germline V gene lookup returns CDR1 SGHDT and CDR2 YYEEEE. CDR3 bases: TGTGCCAGCAGCTTGGGGGGACTAGCGGGAGCCAATGAGCAGTTCTTC. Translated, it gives CASSLGGLAGANEQFF.

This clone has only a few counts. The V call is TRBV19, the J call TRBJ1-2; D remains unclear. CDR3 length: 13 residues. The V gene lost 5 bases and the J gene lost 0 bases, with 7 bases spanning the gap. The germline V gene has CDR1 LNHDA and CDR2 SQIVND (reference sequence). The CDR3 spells CASSPSPNYGYTF. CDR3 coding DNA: TGTGCCAGTAGTCCCAGTCCTAACTATGGCTACACCTTC.

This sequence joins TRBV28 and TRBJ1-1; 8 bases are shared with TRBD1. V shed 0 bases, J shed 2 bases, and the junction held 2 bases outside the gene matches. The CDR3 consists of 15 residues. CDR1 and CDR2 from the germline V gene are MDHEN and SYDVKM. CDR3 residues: CASSLWTGVNTEAFF. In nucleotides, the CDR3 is TGTGCCAGCAGTTTATGGACAGGGGTTAACACTGAAGCTTTCTTT.

Here the CDR3 reads CASSTRSGRGNEQFF. CDR3 nucleotides: TGTGCCAGCAGTACGCGGAGCGGGAGAGGCAATGAGCAGTTCTTC. The chain carries TRBV5-4 and TRBJ2-1; TRBD2 matches at 8 bases. CDR1 SGHNT and CDR2 YYREEE come from the germline V gene (reference sequence). The CDR3 runs to 15 residues. V gave up 5 bases and J gave up 6 bases; unmatched junction bases: 10.

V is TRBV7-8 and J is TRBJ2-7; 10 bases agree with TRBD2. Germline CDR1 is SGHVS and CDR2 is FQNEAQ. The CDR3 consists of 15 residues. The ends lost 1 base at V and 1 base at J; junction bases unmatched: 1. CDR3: CASSLVAGGSYEQYF. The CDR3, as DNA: TGTGCCAGCAGCTTAGTAGCGGGAGGTTCCTACGAGCAGTACTTC.

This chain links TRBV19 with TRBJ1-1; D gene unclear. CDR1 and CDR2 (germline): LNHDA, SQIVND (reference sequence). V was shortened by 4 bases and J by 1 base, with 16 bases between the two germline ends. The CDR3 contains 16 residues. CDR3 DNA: TGTGCCAGTAGTAATGTATTTAAGTCAGGGAACACTGAAGCTTTCTTT. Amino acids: CASSNVFKSGNTEAFF.

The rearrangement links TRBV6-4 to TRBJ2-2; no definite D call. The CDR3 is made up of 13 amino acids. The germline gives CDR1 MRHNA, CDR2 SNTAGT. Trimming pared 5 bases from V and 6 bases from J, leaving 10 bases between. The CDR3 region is CASSSFTAGELFF. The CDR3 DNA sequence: TGTGCCAGCAGTTCCTTTACTGCCGGGGAGCTGTTTTTT.

The CDR3 loop is CASSQETGFNQPQHF. The CDR3, as DNA: TGTGCCAGCAGCCAAGAGACGGGGTTCAATCAGCCCCAGCATTTT. This chain links TRBV4-2 with TRBJ1-5, with unresolved D. Germline-derived CDR1 and CDR2 are LGHNA and YNFKEQ. The V end was cut by 0 bases, the J end by 3 bases, with 9 bases between. The CDR3 extends over 15 amino acids.

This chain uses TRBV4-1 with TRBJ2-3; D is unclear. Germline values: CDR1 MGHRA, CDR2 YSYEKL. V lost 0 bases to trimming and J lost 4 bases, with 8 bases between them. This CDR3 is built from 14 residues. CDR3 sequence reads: CASSQDPTADTQYF. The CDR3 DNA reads TGCGCCAGCAGCCAAGATCCCACGGCAGATACGCAGTATTTT.

CDR3 region: CASSLEGNTDTQYF. DNA of the CDR3: TGTGCCAGCAGCTTAGAGGGGAACACAGATACGCAGTATTTT. V and J are TRBV7-9 and TRBJ2-3, with D perhaps matching TRBD1 (5 bases). CDR1 SEHNR and CDR2 FQNEAQ come from the germline V gene (reference sequence). The CDR3 covers 14 residues. Between the trimmed V and J ends, which lost 1 base and 2 bases, there was a span of 7 bases.

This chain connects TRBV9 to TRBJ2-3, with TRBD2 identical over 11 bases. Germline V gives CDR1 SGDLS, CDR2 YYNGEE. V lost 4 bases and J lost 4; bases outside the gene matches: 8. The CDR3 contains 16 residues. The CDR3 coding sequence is TGTGCCAGCAGCATCACTAGCGGGAGAGGTTCAGATACGCAGTATTTT. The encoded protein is CASSITSGRGSDTQYF.

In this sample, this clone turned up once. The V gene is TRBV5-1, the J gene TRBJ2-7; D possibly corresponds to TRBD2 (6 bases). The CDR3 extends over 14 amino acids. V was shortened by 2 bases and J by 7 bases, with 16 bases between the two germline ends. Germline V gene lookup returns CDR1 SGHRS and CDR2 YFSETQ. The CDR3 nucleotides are TGCGCCAGCAGCTTTCGGGACTCCGGAGGTGAGCAGTACTTC. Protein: CASSFRDSGGEQYF. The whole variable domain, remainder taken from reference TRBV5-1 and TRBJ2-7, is KAGVTQTPRYLIKTRGQQVTLSCSPISGHRSVSWYQQTPGQGLQFLFEYFSETQRNKGNFPGRFSGRQFSNSRSEMNVSTLELGDSALYLCASSFRDSGGEQYFGPGTRLTVT.

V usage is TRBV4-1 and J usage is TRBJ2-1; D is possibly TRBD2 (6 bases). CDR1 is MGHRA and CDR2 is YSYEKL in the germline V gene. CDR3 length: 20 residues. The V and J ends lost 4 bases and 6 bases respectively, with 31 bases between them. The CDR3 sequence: CASSRPWTSVGGKSGNEQFF. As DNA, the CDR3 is TGCGCCAGCAGCCGACCTTGGACCAGTGTGGGGGGAAAAAGCGGCAATGAGCAGTTCTTC.

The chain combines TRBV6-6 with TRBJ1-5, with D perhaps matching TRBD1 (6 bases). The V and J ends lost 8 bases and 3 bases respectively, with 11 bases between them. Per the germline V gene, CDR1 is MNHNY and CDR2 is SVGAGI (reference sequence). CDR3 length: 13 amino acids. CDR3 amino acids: CASERGANQPQHF. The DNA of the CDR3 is TGTGCCAGCGAACGGGGGGCCAATCAGCCCCAGCATTTT.

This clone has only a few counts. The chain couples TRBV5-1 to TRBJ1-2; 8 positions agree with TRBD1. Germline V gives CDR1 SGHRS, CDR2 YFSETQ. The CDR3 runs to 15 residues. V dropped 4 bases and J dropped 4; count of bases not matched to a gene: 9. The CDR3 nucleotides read TGCGCCAGCAGCATAGGACAGGGTTTCGCCTATGGCTACACCTTC. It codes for CASSIGQGFAYGYTF.

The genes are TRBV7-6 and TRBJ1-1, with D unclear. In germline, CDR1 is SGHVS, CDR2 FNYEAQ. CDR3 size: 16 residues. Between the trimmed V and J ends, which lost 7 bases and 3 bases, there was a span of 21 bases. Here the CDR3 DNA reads TGTGCCAGCATATTAAAGGATAAAGGCCGGGACACTGAAGCTTTCTTT. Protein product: CASILKDKGRDTEAFF.

The CDR3 nucleotides are TGCAGCGTTGTAGGCGGGAGGAGCTCCTACGAGCAGTACTTC. This encodes CSVVGGRSSYEQYF. This chain uses TRBV29-1 with TRBJ2-7; TRBD2 aligns across 8 bases. With 4 bases clipped from V and 0 bases from J, the junction kept 5 bases outside the gene matches. The CDR3 loop spans 14 amino acids. Germline V lookup: CDR1 SQVTM, CDR2 ANQGSEA.